This TCR beta chain was sequenced during a study of blood T cells in healthy people across ages. V gave up 10 bases and J gave up 0 bases, with 14 bases separating them. The CDR3 length is 14 residues. CDR1 is ENHRY and CDR2 is SYGVKD in the germline V gene. On this clonotype itself: Its target is unknown.

Whole-study findings and limits: Older individuals had lower TCR beta diversity per million T cells (the decline was roughly linear).

Primers used in a second PCR of about 6 to 11 cycles were a sample-barcoded 5' primer and a J-beta primer mix. In TCRdb, the 5' RACE reads were re-called with MiXCR into one record per CDR3 protein. The sample yields around 1,900,000 distinct CDR3 sequences, 39% seen once. The source is a human donor in good health. The source material was blood. The genes are TRBV10-3 and TRBJ2-3; D is perhaps TRBD1 or TRBD2 (6 bases each). CDR3 DNA sequence: TGTGCCACGCGAGGGGGGACTAGCACAGATACGCAGTATTTT. Its protein product is CATRGGTSTDTQYF.